The source of this T cell receptor beta chain is a study of shared clonotypes between healthy human individuals. Using immunoSEQ multiplex PCR, the repertoire was profiled, and TCRdb retains in-frame clones only, with some absent. The sample carries roughly 2.2 million clones, approximately 95% recorded once. The donors, healthy adults who were HIV-negative, had experienced no recent acute infections or vaccinations. Per the germline V gene, CDR1 is MNHEY and CDR2 is SMNVEV (reference sequence). The V gene lost 6 bases and the J gene lost 3 bases, with 14 bases spanning the gap. The CDR3 extends over 14 amino acids.

The J gene is TRBJ2-5, the V gene TRBV27, with D uncertain. The source is a man aged 18 to 29 in good health. Some clones in this sample may be carry-over from other donors' samples. Sequencing input: naive CD4+ T cells from PBMCs. Subset described: CD45RA+ positively selected. The CDR3 nucleotides read TGTGCCAGCAGGCCCATACAGAATAAAGAGACCCAGTACTTC. It encodes CASRPIQNKETQYF.